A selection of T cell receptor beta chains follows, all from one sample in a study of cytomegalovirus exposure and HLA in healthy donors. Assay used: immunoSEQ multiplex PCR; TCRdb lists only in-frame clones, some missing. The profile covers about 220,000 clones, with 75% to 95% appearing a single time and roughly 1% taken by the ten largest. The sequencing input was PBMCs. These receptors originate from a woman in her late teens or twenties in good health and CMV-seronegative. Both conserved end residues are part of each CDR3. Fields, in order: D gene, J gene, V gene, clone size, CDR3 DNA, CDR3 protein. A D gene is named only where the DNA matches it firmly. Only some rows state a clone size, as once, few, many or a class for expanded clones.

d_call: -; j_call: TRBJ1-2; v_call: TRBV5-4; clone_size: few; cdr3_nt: TGTGCCAGCAGCTTGTCGCAGGGTCAGCTCTACACCTTC; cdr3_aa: CASSLSQGQLYTF
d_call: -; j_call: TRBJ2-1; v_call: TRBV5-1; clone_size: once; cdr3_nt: TGCGCCAGCAGCTTGGTTGTTGTCTTGTCCGGGTATAGTAGCCATGAGCAGTTCTTC; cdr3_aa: CASSLVVVLSGYSSHEQFF
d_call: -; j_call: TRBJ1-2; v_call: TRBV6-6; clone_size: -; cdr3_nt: TGTGCCAGCAAGAGACCTGGGCAGTACTATGGCTACACCTTC; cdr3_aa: CASKRPGQYYGYTF
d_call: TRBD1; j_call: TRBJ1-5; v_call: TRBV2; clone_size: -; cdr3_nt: TGTGCCAGCAGTGACCCCCAGGGGGGAGATCAGCCCCAGCATTTT; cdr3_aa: CASSDPQGGDQPQHF
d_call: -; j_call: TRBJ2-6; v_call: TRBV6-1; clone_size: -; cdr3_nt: TGTGCCAGCAGTGAAGCGCAGTACAGGGACAACTCTGGGGCCAACGTCCTGACTTTC; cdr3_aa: CASSEAQYRDNSGANVLTF
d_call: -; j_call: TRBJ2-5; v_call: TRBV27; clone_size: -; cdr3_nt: TGTGCCAGCAGTCGAGACGCGGTCTGGGAGACCCAGTACTTC; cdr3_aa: CASSRDAVWETQYF
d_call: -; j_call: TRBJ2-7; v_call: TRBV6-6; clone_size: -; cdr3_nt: TGTGCCAGCAGTTATGGACAGACAGATTCCTACGAGCAGTACTTC; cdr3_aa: CASSYGQTDSYEQYF
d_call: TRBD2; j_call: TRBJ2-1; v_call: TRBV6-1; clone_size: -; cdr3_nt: TGTGCCAGCAGTGAAGCCTCCAAGGCCGCCCAGCCAAGACTAGCGGTATACAATGAGCAGTTCTTC; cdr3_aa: CASSEASKAAQPRLAVYNEQFF
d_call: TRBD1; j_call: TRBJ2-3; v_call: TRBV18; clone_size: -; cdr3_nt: TGTGCCAGCTCATCGGCCCCCGGACAGGGTAGTACAGATACGCAGTATTTT; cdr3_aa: CASSSAPGQGSTDTQYF
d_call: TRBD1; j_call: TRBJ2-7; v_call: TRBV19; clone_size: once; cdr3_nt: TGTGCCAGTAGCCTCGGGACAGGGGTCTCCTACGAGCAGTACTTC; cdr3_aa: CASSLGTGVSYEQYF